This T cell receptor beta chain is drawn from a study of spatial heterogeneity in lung cancer. The V gene end was trimmed by 6 bases and the J gene end by 4 bases; junction bases not matched to a gene: 7. Per the germline V gene, CDR1 is SQVTM and CDR2 is ANQGSEA. This CDR3 spans 13 amino acids. This clonotype was detected ten times or more. The target antigen is unknown. Overall study findings and caveats: In tumor T cells, estimated coverage reached 6% to 7% for alpha chains and approximately 13% for beta chains. Higher tumor mutation counts went along with higher counts of expanded intratumoral alpha and beta TCRs.

TCRdb ran MiXCR on the 5' RACE reads and lists one entry per CDR3 protein. The sample shows roughly 10,000 distinct CDR3 sequences, 12% of them seen only once. Noted time point: sample taken at primary tumor resection. The sequencing here drew on lung tumor tissue, taken at surgery. This chain uses TRBV29-1 with TRBJ2-7; 9 bases align to TRBD1. This sequence originates from a female donor with early-stage non-small cell lung cancer. This CDR3 reads CSVAGTGSYEQYF. The CDR3 DNA sequence: TGCAGCGTGGCCGGGACAGGGAGTTACGAGCAGTACTTC.